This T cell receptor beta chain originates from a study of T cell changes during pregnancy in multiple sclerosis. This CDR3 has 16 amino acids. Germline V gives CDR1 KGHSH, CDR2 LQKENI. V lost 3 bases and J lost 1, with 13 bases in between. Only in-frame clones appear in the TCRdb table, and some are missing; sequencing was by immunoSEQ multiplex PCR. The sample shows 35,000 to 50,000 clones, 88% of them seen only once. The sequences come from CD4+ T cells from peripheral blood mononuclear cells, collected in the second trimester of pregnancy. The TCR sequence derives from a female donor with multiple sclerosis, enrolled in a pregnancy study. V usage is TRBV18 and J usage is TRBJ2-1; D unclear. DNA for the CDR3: TGTGCCAGCTCACCGAGAGTAGCCTTATCCTACAATGAGCAGTTCTTC. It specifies CASSPRVALSYNEQFF.